This passage covers 25 T cell receptor beta chains from one sample sequenced in a study of T cell responses to AZD1222 COVID-19 vaccine. TCRdb's table, derived via immunoSEQ multiplex PCR, lists solely in-frame clones and lacks some. The sample includes around 180,000 clones, 80% to 90% of them seen just once. This sample comprised peripheral blood, obtained on day 0 of AZD1222 vaccination. The source of these receptors is an adult in good health.

This clone was recorded once. V gene TRBV7-8 combines with J gene TRBJ1-5, with D possibly TRBD1 on 5 matching bases. Germline CDR1 and CDR2: SGHVS and FQNEAQ. This CDR3 comprises 17 residues. The V gene lost 0 bases and the J gene lost 0 bases, with 12 bases spanning the gap. As DNA, the CDR3 is TGTGCCAGCAGCTTAGCGAGGGGATTCACTAGCAATCAGCCCCAGCATTTT. Encoded protein: CASSLARGFTSNQPQHF.

This rearrangement joins TRBV7-8 to TRBJ2-4; 9 bases line up with TRBD1. The CDR3 extends over 17 amino acids. V dropped 2 bases and J dropped 2; count of bases not matched to a gene: 7. CDR1 is SGHVS and CDR2 is FQNEAQ in the germline V gene. This CDR3 reads CASSLHPTGGTKNIQYF. CDR3 in DNA: TGTGCCAGCAGCTTACACCCGACAGGGGGAACCAAAAACATTCAGTACTTC.

This rearrangement joins TRBV19 to TRBJ2-4, with 12 bases lining up with TRBD1. V was clipped by 7 bases and J by 1 base; unmatched bases: 11. CDR3 size: 18 residues. Germline-derived CDR1 and CDR2 are LNHDA and SQIVND (reference sequence). CDR3 sequence: CASMGTGGGNMAKNIQYF. In DNA, the CDR3 is TGTGCCAGTATGGGGACAGGGGGCGGTAATATGGCCAAAAACATTCAGTACTTC.

The chain recombines TRBV11-2 with TRBJ1-5; D is unclear. The CDR3 covers 15 residues. The germline CDR1 and CDR2 sequences are SGHAT and FQNNGV. V was shortened by 1 base and J by 1 base, with 8 bases between the two germline ends. Here the CDR3 DNA reads TGTGCCAGCAGCTTAGGGTCGGGGAGCAATCAGCCCCAGCATTTT. Translating gives CASSLGSGSNQPQHF.

The V and J genes are TRBV2 and TRBJ1-1; 7 bases match TRBD1. After removal of 8 bases from V and 0 bases from J, the junction contained 9 bases not matched to a gene. The CDR3 is 15 residues long. Germline lookup yields CDR1 SNHLY and CDR2 FYNNEI. The CDR3 is CASQWDRTLNTEAFF. In DNA form, the CDR3 reads TGTGCCAGCCAATGGGACAGAACCTTGAACACTGAAGCTTTCTTT.

The chain joins TRBV27 to TRBJ2-3; tentative D call: TRBD2 (5 bases). V dropped 5 bases and J dropped 3 bases, with 18 bases sitting between them. Germline CDR1 and CDR2: MNHEY and SMNVEV (reference sequence). The CDR3 sequence is 16 residues long. CDR3 coding DNA: TGTGCCAGCAGTCCCTGGCCCCCGGAGCGGACAGATACGCAGTATTTT. Protein product: CASSPWPPERTDTQYF.

The rearrangement uses TRBV7-9 and TRBJ2-3; 8 nucleotides match TRBD2. This CDR3 contains 15 residues. V lost 3 bases, J lost 5 bases, and 7 bases stayed unmatched. Germline-derived CDR1 and CDR2 are SEHNR and FQNEAQ (reference sequence). CDR3 loop: CASSFKAGGVDTQYF. CDR3 coding DNA: TGTGCCAGCAGCTTTAAGGCGGGGGGTGTAGATACGCAGTATTTT.

The chain combines TRBV28 with TRBJ2-3; TRBD2 matches at 7 bases. CDR1 and CDR2 from the germline V gene are MDHEN and SYDVKM. After removal of 1 base from V and 0 bases from J, the junction contained 4 bases not matched to a gene. This CDR3 spans 16 amino acids. Written as DNA, the CDR3 is TGTGCCAGCAGTTTATTAGGAGCGGGGAGCACAGATACGCAGTATTTT. Its translation: CASSLLGAGSTDTQYF.

This chain joins TRBV10-1 and TRBJ2-3; TRBD1 aligns across 10 bases. The CDR3 has 17 residues. Germline V gives CDR1 WNHNN, CDR2 SYGVQD (reference sequence). V trimming: 6 bases; J trimming: 0 bases; junction bases outside the gene matches: 9. This CDR3 reads CASSGPGTGVSTDTQYF. In DNA, the CDR3 is TGCGCCAGCAGCGGTCCCGGGACAGGGGTAAGCACAGATACGCAGTATTTT.

The chain combines TRBV7-2 with TRBJ1-2; D call uncertain. Per germline, CDR1 SGHTA and CDR2 FQGNSA. The V gene lost 4 bases and the J gene lost 2 bases, with 11 bases spanning the gap. This CDR3 region has 14 residues. The CDR3 protein is CASSSSNGNYGYTF. CDR3 DNA sequence: TGTGCCAGCAGCTCTTCAAACGGGAACTATGGCTACACCTTC.

The genes are TRBV7-9 and TRBJ2-3; no reliable D call. The CDR3 contains 14 residues. The germline gives CDR1 SEHNR, CDR2 FQNEAQ (reference sequence). The V gene lost 9 bases and the J gene lost 0 bases, with 13 bases spanning the gap. The chain's CDR3 is CASTKRVSTDTQYF. DNA of the CDR3: TGTGCCAGTACTAAACGGGTTAGCACAGATACGCAGTATTTT. Filled out from reference TRBV7-9 and TRBJ2-3, the complete variable domain reads DTGVSQNPRHKITKRGQNVTFRCDPISEHNRLYWYRQTLGQGPEFLTYFQNEAQLEKSRLLSDRFSAERPKGSFSTLEIQRTEQGDSAMYLCASTKRVSTDTQYFGPGTRLTVL.

Only a few counts were recorded for this clone. The chain joins TRBV20-1 to TRBJ2-3; D unclear. Germline loops: CDR1 DFQATT, CDR2 SNEGSKA (reference sequence). The CDR3 is made up of 11 amino acids. Trimming pared 7 bases from V and 2 bases from J, leaving 7 bases between. This chain's CDR3 is CSGAHTDTQYF. The CDR3 DNA reads as TGCAGTGGGGCACACACAGATACGCAGTATTTT.

This clone was seen a single time. This chain connects TRBV9 to TRBJ1-1, with D unclear. The CDR3 sequence is 15 residues long. The germline gives CDR1 SGDLS, CDR2 YYNGEE. V was trimmed by 0 bases and J by 6 bases, leaving 15 bases between them. The chain's CDR3 is CASSVVVGDSAEAFF. The CDR3 bases are TGTGCCAGCAGCGTAGTAGTCGGCGACTCGGCTGAAGCTTTCTTT.

The chain joins TRBV27 to TRBJ2-5; possible D gene TRBD1, 5 bases. This CDR3 is 16 amino acids long. Germline CDR1 reads MNHEY; CDR2 reads SMNVEV (reference sequence). Trimming stripped 1 base from V and 3 bases from J, with 15 bases between. In DNA, the CDR3 is TGTGCCAGCAGTTTATACTTTCGGCAGGGCGAAGAGACCCAGTACTTC. Protein product: CASSLYFRQGEETQYF.

The chain has TRBV6-5 and TRBJ2-7; unclear D gene. CDR1 and CDR2 (germline): MNHEY, SVGAGI. The CDR3 runs 12 residues. V lost 7 bases to trimming and J lost 2 bases, with 9 bases between them. The CDR3 loop is CASTGDAYEQYV. Written as DNA, the CDR3 is TGTGCCAGCACGGGTGACGCCTACGAGCAGTACGTC.

The J gene is TRBJ2-5, the V gene TRBV7-9; D remains ambiguous. CDR1 is SEHNR, CDR2 FQNEAQ, per germline (reference sequence). Trimming took 1 base from V and 7 from J, leaving 7 bases between them. This CDR3 has 12 amino acids. CDR3 protein: CASSLGGSTQYF. CDR3 sequence (DNA): TGTGCCAGCAGCTTAGGGGGTTCGACCCAGTACTTC.

V and J are TRBV6-2 or TRBV6-3 and TRBJ2-7; D gene ambiguous. CDR1 MNHEY and CDR2 SVGEGT come from the germline V gene. The CDR3 spans 12 residues. V was pared by 6 bases and J by 2 bases, with 8 bases between. The CDR3 bases are TGTGCCAGCAGCACGACGGCCTACGAGCAGTACTTC. It codes for CASSTTAYEQYF.

This rearrangement joins TRBV28 to TRBJ2-5; 9 bases match TRBD1. Germline V gives CDR1 MDHEN, CDR2 SYDVKM. The CDR3 has 16 amino acids. V lost 1 base and J lost 4; bases outside the gene matches: 7. The DNA of the CDR3 is TGTGCCAGCAGTTTATCGGGACAGGGCGCTACAGAGACCCAGTACTTC. Translating gives CASSLSGQGATETQYF.

The chain has TRBV10-2 and TRBJ2-3; D is perhaps TRBD1 or TRBD2 (5 bases each). V gave up 5 bases and J gave up 1 base, with 19 bases separating them. Germline CDR1 reads WSHSY; CDR2 reads SAAADI. The CDR3 length is 17 residues. CDR3 in DNA: TGCGCCAGCAGTTCAAGTCCTGGGACCCCCGGCACAGATACGCAGTATTTT. This translates into CASSSSPGTPGTDTQYF.

This clone was counted between two and nine times. The CDR3 DNA sequence: TGCGCCAGCAGCTCGGGACAACCGGGCACCGGGGAGCTGTTTTTT. Its protein product is CASSSGQPGTGELFF. The chain joins TRBV5-1 to TRBJ2-2; TRBD1 is a possible D gene (6 bases). From germline, CDR1 is SGHRS and CDR2 YFSETQ. CDR3 length: 15 amino acids. Trimming left V 3 bases short and J 4 bases short, with 13 bases between.

This chain connects TRBV18 to TRBJ2-5; 10 bases map to TRBD1. J lost 2 bases, V lost 3 bases, and 0 bases had no gene match. The CDR3 covers 14 residues. Germline V lookup: CDR1 KGHSH, CDR2 LQKENI. Here the CDR3 reads CASSPGQGQETQYF. CDR3 sequence (DNA): TGTGCCAGCTCACCGGGACAGGGGCAAGAGACCCAGTACTTC.

The chain links TRBV9 to TRBJ1-4, with TRBD1 identical over 11 bases. V dropped 1 base and J dropped 7; count of bases not matched to a gene: 3. The germline V gene encodes CDR1 SGDLS and CDR2 YYNGEE. CDR3 length: 15 amino acids. The CDR3 region has the DNA TGTGCCAGCAGCGTATTTGGGACAGGGGGTGAAAAACTGTTTTTT. Encoded protein: CASSVFGTGGEKLFF.

V is TRBV30 and J is TRBJ2-7; possible D gene TRBD2, 5 bases. Germline V CDR1 and CDR2: GTSNPN, SVGIG (reference sequence). V was pared by 2 bases and J by 6 bases, with 8 bases between. This CDR3 is 11 amino acids long. This chain's CDR3 is CAWSRGAEQYF. DNA for the CDR3: TGTGCCTGGAGTCGGGGAGCCGAGCAGTACTTC.

This chain links TRBV5-4 with TRBJ2-3; TRBD2 agrees at 9 bases. The CDR3 loop spans 16 amino acids. Trimming cost V 0 bases and J 0 bases; bases outside gene matches: 2. Germline CDR1 is SGHNT and CDR2 is YYREEE (reference sequence). The CDR3 sequence is CASSLGGLASTDTQYF. CDR3 in DNA: TGTGCCAGCAGCTTGGGTGGACTAGCGAGCACAGATACGCAGTATTTT.

This clone has a handful of counts. The rearrangement links TRBV6-1 to TRBJ2-3, with D tentatively TRBD1 (6 bases). The CDR3 covers 16 residues. Germline loops: CDR1 MNHNS, CDR2 SASEGT. V gave up 1 base and J gave up 5 bases, with 16 bases separating them. CDR3 sequence (DNA): TGTGCCAGCAGTGAAGAGATGAGACAGGTGGGAGATACGCAGTATTTT. Translating gives CASSEEMRQVGDTQYF.